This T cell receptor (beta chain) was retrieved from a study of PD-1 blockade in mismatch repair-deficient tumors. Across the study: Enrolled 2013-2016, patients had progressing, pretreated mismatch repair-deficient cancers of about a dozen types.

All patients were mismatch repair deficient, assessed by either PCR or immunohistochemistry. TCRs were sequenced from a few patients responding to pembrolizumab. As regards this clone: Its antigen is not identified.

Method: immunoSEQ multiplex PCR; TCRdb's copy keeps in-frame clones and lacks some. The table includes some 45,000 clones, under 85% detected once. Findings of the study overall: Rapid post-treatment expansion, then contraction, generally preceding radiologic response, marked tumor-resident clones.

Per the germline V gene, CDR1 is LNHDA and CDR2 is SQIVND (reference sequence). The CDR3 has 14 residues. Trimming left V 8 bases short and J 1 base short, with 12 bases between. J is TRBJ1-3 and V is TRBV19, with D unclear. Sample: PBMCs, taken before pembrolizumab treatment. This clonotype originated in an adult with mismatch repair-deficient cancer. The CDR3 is CASGNGLSGNTIYF. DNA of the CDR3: TGTGCCAGTGGTAATGGACTGTCTGGAAACACCATATATTTT. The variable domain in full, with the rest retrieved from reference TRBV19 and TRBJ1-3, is DGGITQSPKYLFRKEGQNVTLSCEQNLNHDAMYWYRQDPGQGLRLIYYSQIVNDFQKGDIAEGYSVSREKKESFPLTVTSAQKNPTAFYLCASGNGLSGNTIYFGEGSWLTVV.